These 31 T cell receptor beta chains came from one sample sequenced in a study of T cell changes during pregnancy in multiple sclerosis (dated by TCRdb to about 2019). Library method: the immunoSEQ multiplex PCR assay. The table comes from immuneACCESS by way of TCRdb, which keeps in-frame sequences with V and J called. Part of the clones is missing from these tables; in studies checked, under half for an unresolved V gene and the rest for unknown reasons. Present in this sample are about 54,000 clones, more than 90% of which were seen just once. The top ten clones comprise over 1% of the sample. The material sequenced was peripheral blood, taken after pregnancy. The receptors stem from a female donor in good health, enrolled as a control in a pregnancy study.

This chain links TRBV7-9 with TRBJ1-6; a possible D gene is TRBD1 (5 bases). Germline loops: CDR1 SEHNR, CDR2 FQNEAQ (reference sequence). Trimming pared 0 bases from V and 3 bases from J, leaving 6 bases between. The CDR3 length is 15 residues. CDR3 nucleotide sequence: TGTGCCAGCAGCTTAGCAGGGGTCTATAATTCACCCCTCCACTTT. Translation: CASSLAGVYNSPLHF.

The chain links TRBV7-9 to TRBJ2-3, with a possible D match to TRBD2 (6 bases). The germline V and J ends were trimmed by 5 bases and 4 bases, with 19 bases remaining between them. Per the germline V gene, CDR1 is SEHNR and CDR2 is FQNEAQ (reference sequence). This CDR3 has 16 amino acids. The CDR3 sequence: CASSKKPPGRPDTQYF. The CDR3 nucleotides are TGTGCCAGCAGCAAGAAACCCCCAGGGAGGCCAGATACGCAGTATTTT.

The rearrangement uses TRBV19 and TRBJ2-1; 10 bases align to TRBD2. V lost 7 bases and J lost 8; bases outside the gene matches: 17. This CDR3 region has 17 residues. CDR1 is LNHDA and CDR2 is SQIVND in the germline V gene (reference sequence). For the CDR3, the DNA is TGTGCCAGTAAGATTAGGTCTAGCGGGAGATATAGTTATGAGCAGTTCTTC. Protein product: CASKIRSSGRYSYEQFF.

The chain has TRBV5-1 and TRBJ1-1; no firm D call. The length of the CDR3 is 14 residues. Germline CDR1 SGHRS, CDR2 YFSETQ. V was clipped by 0 bases and J by 6 bases, with 12 bases between them. The CDR3 nucleotides read TGCGCCAGCAGCTTGGATCCGGGTAAAGCTGAAGCTTTCTTT. It specifies CASSLDPGKAEAFF.

This clone was recorded only once. The chain uses TRBV7-9 and TRBJ2-3, with D tentatively TRBD2 (5 bases). Trimming took 11 bases from V and 0 from J, leaving 6 bases between them. The CDR3 length is 11 residues. CDR1 SEHNR and CDR2 FQNEAQ come from the germline V gene (reference sequence). The CDR3 region has the DNA TGTGCCGGCGGGAGCACAGATACGCAGTATTTT. Translating it yields CAGGSTDTQYF.

This chain links TRBV7-2 with TRBJ2-7; D perhaps matches TRBD2 (6 bases). Per the germline V gene, CDR1 is SGHTA and CDR2 is FQGNSA. The germline V and J ends were trimmed by 4 bases and 3 bases, with 16 bases remaining between them. The CDR3 is made up of 15 amino acids. The CDR3 is CASSSLWGVSYEQYF. The CDR3 nucleotides read TGTGCCAGCAGCTCCCTTTGGGGGGTGAGCTACGAGCAGTACTTC.

V is TRBV28 and J is TRBJ1-1; maybe TRBD1 (6 bases). V was clipped by 5 bases and J by 0 bases, with 13 bases between them. Germline CDR1 reads MDHEN; CDR2 reads SYDVKM. CDR3 size: 15 residues. This CDR3 is CASSAYRALNTEAFF. In DNA, the CDR3 is TGTGCCAGCAGTGCCTACAGGGCATTGAACACTGAAGCTTTCTTT.

This sequence joins TRBV28 and TRBJ2-1; TRBD2 matches 11 bases. From germline, CDR1 is MDHEN and CDR2 SYDVKM. Trimming took 6 bases from V and 8 from J; bases not matched to a gene: 6. This CDR3 is built from 14 residues. The CDR3 protein is CASRLAGVVDEQFF. CDR3 bases: TGTGCCAGCAGACTAGCGGGAGTTGTCGATGAGCAGTTCTTC.

Comments on this clone: The junction differs from germline at one of its ends, possibly a read error. V usage is TRBV7-7 and J usage is TRBJ2-1, with TRBD1 as a possible D gene (7 bases). From germline, CDR1 is SSHAT and CDR2 FNYEAQ (reference sequence). CDR3 length: 16 amino acids. CDR3 bases: TGTGCTAGCAGCTTAGCTGACAGGGCCCTCGGGGGTGAGCAGTTCTTC. Translating it yields CASSLADRALGGEQFF.

The V call is TRBV6-5, the J call TRBJ1-2; TRBD1 matches 8 bases. CDR1 is MNHEY, CDR2 SVGAGI, per germline. V shed 7 bases, J shed 6 bases, and the junction held 7 bases outside the gene matches. This CDR3 region has 13 residues. For the CDR3, the DNA is TGTGCCAGCAAACAACAGGGGGTGGATGGCTACACCTTC. It is translated as CASKQQGVDGYTF.

In DNA, the CDR3 is TGTGCCAGCAGGGAGACTAGCGGGGGTGCGTTCTACGAGCAGTACTTC. It encodes CASRETSGGAFYEQYF. This chain links TRBV7-2 with TRBJ2-7; TRBD2 agrees at 12 bases. Trimming removed 6 bases from V and 3 bases from J; junction bases left unmatched: 9. CDR1 is SGHTA and CDR2 is FQGNSA in the germline V gene. CDR3 length: 16 amino acids.

The chain has TRBV6-5 and TRBJ2-7; 9 bases are shared with TRBD2. This CDR3 is built from 16 residues. Looked up from germline, CDR1 is MNHEY and CDR2 is SVGAGI. V was clipped by 1 base and J by 7 bases; unmatched bases: 11. The CDR3 DNA reads TGTGCCAGCAGTTACTGGCGGGCGGGAGGGCCGCAGGAGCAGTACTTC. This encodes CASSYWRAGGPQEQYF.

V usage is TRBV7-9 and J usage is TRBJ2-5, with D uncertain. The CDR3 consists of 14 residues. Germline V gives CDR1 SEHNR, CDR2 FQNEAQ (reference sequence). The V end lost 1 base, the J end lost 5 bases, and 11 bases lay between the germline ends. The CDR3 DNA follows: TGTGCCAGCAGCTTAGTTGCTAGAAAGGAGACCCAGTACTTC. It translates to CASSLVARKETQYF.

V usage is TRBV6-4 and J usage is TRBJ2-5; maybe TRBD2 (5 bases). This CDR3 has 12 amino acids. The germline CDR1 and CDR2 sequences are MRHNA and SNTAGT. The chain's CDR3 is CAPGKGVETQYF. The DNA for the CDR3 is TGTGCACCGGGGAAGGGTGTGGAGACCCAGTACTTC.

The DNA of the CDR3 is TGTGCCAGCAGCGTGGGTTCAACAGGGGGCGGACACAATGAGCAGTTCTTC. Translated, it gives CASSVGSTGGGHNEQFF. This rearrangement joins TRBV9 to TRBJ2-1, with 9 bases identical to TRBD1. The CDR3 has 17 residues. Germline CDR1 and CDR2: SGDLS and YYNGEE. Trimming at V came to 2 bases and at J to 5 bases, leaving 11 bases not matched to a gene. The whole variable domain, filled in from reference TRBV9 and TRBJ2-1, reads DSGVTQTPKHLITATGQRVTLRCSPRSGDLSVYWYQQSLDQGLQFLIQYYNGEERAKGNILERFSAQQFPDLHSELNLSSLELGDSALYFCASSVGSTGGGHNEQFFGPGTRLTVL.

The V and J genes are TRBV5-6 and TRBJ1-4, with D perhaps matching TRBD1 (5 bases). Deletions cut 1 base from V and 4 bases from J, with 8 bases between. The CDR3 has 14 residues. The V gene's germline CDR1 is SGHDT and CDR2 YYEEEE. CDR3 DNA sequence: TGTGCCAGCAGCTTGTGGGGGGTTAATGAAAAACTGTTTTTT. Translating it yields CASSLWGVNEKLFF.

This chain joins TRBV5-1 and TRBJ1-3; unclear D gene. The ends were cut back, 0 bases at V and 7 bases at J, with 14 bases in the middle. The germline V gene encodes CDR1 SGHRS and CDR2 YFSETQ. The CDR3 loop spans 15 amino acids. The CDR3 here is CASSLAYEEANTIYF. Here the CDR3 DNA reads TGCGCCAGCAGCTTGGCCTATGAGGAGGCGAACACCATATATTTT.

The chain uses TRBV5-1 and TRBJ2-5, with D perhaps given as TRBD1 or TRBD2 (6 bases each). The J call is uncertain, as TRBJ2-7 better fits the DNA end. Germline lookup yields CDR1 SGHRS and CDR2 YFSETQ. The CDR3 runs to 16 residues. CDR3: CASSLVGGGGSYEQYF. CDR3 nucleotides: TGCGCCAGCAGCTTGGTAGGCGGAGGGGGCTCCTACGAGCAGTACTTC.

The chain joins TRBV6-6 to TRBJ2-7; 13 bases line up with TRBD2. Germline loops: CDR1 MNHNY, CDR2 SVGAGI (reference sequence). The CDR3 covers 16 residues. Germline trimming cut 4 bases from V and 6 bases from J; bases unmatched to any gene: 9. The CDR3 nucleotides are TGTGCCAGCAGTTCATCTACTAGCGGGAGGGCAGGCGAGCAGTACTTC. As protein: CASSSSTSGRAGEQYF.

This rearrangement joins TRBV9 to TRBJ2-7; 12 nucleotides align to TRBD1. Germline V gene sequence: CDR1 SGDLS, CDR2 YYNGEE. This CDR3 spans 14 amino acids. The V gene end was trimmed by 3 bases and the J gene end by 7 bases; junction bases not matched to a gene: 5. CDR3 in DNA: TGTGCCAGCAGCGCGGGACAGGGGGCTTGGGAGCAGTACTTC. Protein sequence: CASSAGQGAWEQYF.

The rearrangement joins TRBV7-8 to TRBJ1-5; D possibly corresponds to TRBD1 (5 bases). Germline V lookup: CDR1 SGHVS, CDR2 FQNEAQ. V lost 5 bases and J 5 bases, leaving 16 bases between the germline ends. The CDR3 is 15 residues long. CDR3 region: CASSRQTATDQPQHF. The CDR3 DNA follows: TGTGCCAGCAGCCGCCAGACAGCAACCGATCAGCCCCAGCATTTT.

In this sample, this clone turned up a few times. V gene TRBV7-9 combines with J gene TRBJ1-1, with 10 bases identical to TRBD1. The V gene's germline CDR1 is SEHNR and CDR2 FQNEAQ (reference sequence). Unmatched junction bases numbered 5, after V lost 4 bases and J lost 3 bases. This CDR3 has 15 amino acids. The DNA of the CDR3 is TGTGCCAGCAGCTCATGGACAGGGGGTTACACTGAAGCTTTCTTT. Protein: CASSSWTGGYTEAFF.

In this sample, this clone turned up once. This chain links TRBV6-1 with TRBJ1-2, with a weak D call TRBD1 (6 bases). V was shortened by 7 bases and J by 2 bases, with 17 bases between the two germline ends. This CDR3 has 15 residues. CDR1 and CDR2 (germline): MNHNS, SASEGT. CDR3: CASNDWGQTNYGYTF. DNA for the CDR3: TGTGCCAGCAATGACTGGGGACAAACGAACTATGGCTACACCTTC.

The CDR3 loop is CASSPTLLEAKNIQYF. DNA of the CDR3: TGTGCCAGCAGCCCCACCCTCCTAGAGGCCAAAAACATTCAGTACTTC. V is TRBV7-2 and J is TRBJ2-4; the D is unclear. Trimming took off 5 bases at V and 1 base at J, with 15 bases between the two ends. CDR1 and CDR2 from the germline V gene are SGHTA and FQGNSA. The CDR3 has 16 amino acids. The whole variable domain, remainder taken from reference TRBV7-2 and TRBJ2-4, is GAGVSQSPSNKVTEKGKDVELRCDPISGHTALYWYRQSLGQGLEFLIYFQGNSAPDKSGLPSDRFSAERTGGSVSTLTIQRTQQEDSAVYLCASSPTLLEAKNIQYFGAGTRLSVL.

The CDR3 coding sequence is TGTGCCAGCACCCCCTGGGGGGACACTGAAGCTTTCTTT. It codes for CASTPWGDTEAFF. The genes are TRBV11-2 and TRBJ1-1; weak D call: TRBD1 (5 bases). The V gene's germline CDR1 is SGHAT and CDR2 FQNNGV. The CDR3 runs to 13 residues. The ends were cut back, 7 bases at V and 3 bases at J, with 12 bases in the middle.

Comments on this clone: The junction and the germline gene differ at one end; a read error may be behind it. The gene calls are TRBV5-1 and TRBJ2-7, with D unclear. Germline lookup yields CDR1 SGHRS and CDR2 YFSETQ. The CDR3 runs 13 residues. CDR3 region: CASSLDEPYGQYF. In DNA form, the CDR3 reads TGCGCCAGCAGCTTGGATGAGCCCTACGGGCAGTACTTC.

This chain connects TRBV7-8 to TRBJ1-1, with unresolved D. The CDR3 sequence is 11 residues long. Germline values: CDR1 SGHVS, CDR2 FQNEAQ. V lost 5 bases, J lost 6 bases, and 7 bases lay in between. In DNA form, the CDR3 reads TGTGCCAGCAGCCACGGGGCTGAAGCTTTCTTT. This translates into CASSHGAEAFF.

The gene calls are TRBV5-6 and TRBJ1-2; TRBD1 is a possible D gene (6 bases). The CDR3 runs to 14 residues. Germline CDR1 SGHDT, CDR2 YYEEEE. Trimming removed 1 base at V and 3 bases at J, with 10 bases between. The CDR3 coding sequence is TGTGCCAGCAGCTTGCAAGGGGGGGACTATGGCTACACCTTC. As protein: CASSLQGGDYGYTF.

This clone was counted a few times. The rearrangement uses TRBV14 and TRBJ1-1; D gene uncertain. The CDR3 runs to 13 residues. The V end lost 5 bases, the J end lost 1 base, and 8 bases lay between the germline ends. Germline lookup yields CDR1 SGHDN and CDR2 FVKESK. Here the CDR3 reads CASSSTQNTEAFF. CDR3 nucleotides: TGTGCCAGCAGCTCCACACAGAACACTGAAGCTTTCTTT. Full variable domain (outside the CDR3, taken from reference TRBV14 and TRBJ1-1): EAGVTQFPSHSVIEKGQTVTLRCDPISGHDNLYWYRRVMGKEIKFLLHFVKESKQDESGMPNNRFLAERTGGTYSTLKVQPAELEDSGVYFCASSSTQNTEAFFGQGTRLTVV.

This clone was detected a few times. V and J are TRBV11-2 and TRBJ1-6; D is ambiguous. CDR1 is SGHAT, CDR2 FQNNGV, per germline. V lost 6 bases and J 0 bases, leaving 6 bases between the germline ends. The CDR3 is 14 residues long. The CDR3 loop reads CASSWSSYNSPLHF. As DNA, the CDR3 is TGTGCCAGCAGTTGGAGCTCCTATAATTCACCCCTCCACTTT.

This chain uses TRBV5-6 with TRBJ2-5, with no clear D. Germline loops: CDR1 SGHDT, CDR2 YYEEEE. The V gene lost 0 bases and the J gene lost 3 bases, with 9 bases spanning the gap. CDR3 length equals 14 residues. DNA of the CDR3: TGTGCCAGCAGCTTGGGAGACGGAGAAGAGACCCAGTACTTC. Protein: CASSLGDGEETQYF.